The following is a T cell receptor (beta chain) sequence with its context. The CDR3 totals 13 residues. The V gene end was trimmed by 6 bases and the J gene end by 5 bases; junction bases not matched to a gene: 4. Germline loops: CDR1 MDHEN, CDR2 SYDVKM. Original methodology: Amplification from reference gene primers served as the basis for estimated nucleated cell counts. Measured with immunoSEQ multiplex PCR; TCRdb has only the in-frame clones, and not every one. V and J calls plus clone size are reproduced from that table; the DNA served to infer D and trimming. Of 130,000 to 150,000 clones listed, approximately 88% are singletons. This sample stems from a study of blood T cell repertoires in COVID-19. Study-level information: Sites across the United States, Italy and Spain contributed samples from acute and convalescent COVID-19. The analysed material was cDNA or gDNA that came from T cells, B-cell-depleted T cells, or PBMCs.

Sequenced material: peripheral blood. The chain couples TRBV28 to TRBJ1-2, with TRBD1 matching over 9 bases. This receptor was identified in a woman aged 45-60 years with acute or convalescent COVID-19. The CDR3 DNA follows: TGTGCCAGCAGCGGGGACAGGGCATATGGCTACACCTTC. Translation: CASSGDRAYGYTF.